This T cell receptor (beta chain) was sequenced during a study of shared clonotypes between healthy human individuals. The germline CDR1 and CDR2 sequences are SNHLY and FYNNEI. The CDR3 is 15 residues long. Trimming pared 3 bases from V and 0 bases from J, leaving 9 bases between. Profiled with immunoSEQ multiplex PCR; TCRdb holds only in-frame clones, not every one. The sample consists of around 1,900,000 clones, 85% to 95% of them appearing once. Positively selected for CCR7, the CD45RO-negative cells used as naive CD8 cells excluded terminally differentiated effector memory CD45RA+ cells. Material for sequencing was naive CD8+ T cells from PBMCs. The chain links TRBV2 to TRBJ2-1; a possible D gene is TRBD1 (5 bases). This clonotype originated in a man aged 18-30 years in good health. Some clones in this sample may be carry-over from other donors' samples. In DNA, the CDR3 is TGTGCCAGCAGTGAGGCAGGGAACTCCTACAATGAGCAGTTCTTC. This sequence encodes CASSEAGNSYNEQFF.